This TCR beta chain was sequenced in a study of T cell responses to AZD1222 COVID-19 vaccine. Study results and limitations: No repertoire was sampled before or during the peak T cell response, only after it.

TCRdb's copy holds only in-frame clones and misses some; the assay was immunoSEQ multiplex PCR. This sample has around 99,000 clones; under 95% occur once, and the top ten carry 6.2%. As to this clone: Its antigen is not known.

The CDR3 sequence is 15 residues long. Trimming removed 6 bases from V and 4 bases from J, with 18 bases in between. Germline CDR1 MNHEY, CDR2 SVGAGI. The chain combines TRBV6-5 with TRBJ1-2; maybe TRBD1 (6 bases). The sequence was collected from an adult who received the AZD1222 COVID-19 vaccine. Source: peripheral blood, taken 28 days after the second AZD1222 dose. The CDR3 protein is CASSNGFTGFYGYTF. The CDR3 coding sequence is TGTGCCAGCAGCAACGGATTTACAGGGTTCTATGGCTACACCTTC.